The next 12 T cell receptor beta chains were all read from a single sample in a study of T cells after yellow fever vaccination. TCRdb itself ran the 5' RACE reads through MiXCR, one entry per CDR3 protein. The sample carries 340,000 or so distinct CDR3 sequences, 9.5% to 15% recorded once. This material consisted of CD4+ T cells sorted from PBMCs, taken 15 days after the yellow fever booster vaccination. The source is a man younger than 35 who received the YFV17D yellow fever vaccine.

This clonotype was seen only a few times. J is TRBJ1-6 and V is TRBV5-5; 8 bases match TRBD1. Germline-derived CDR1 and CDR2 are SGHKS and YYEKEE (reference sequence). Unmatched junction bases numbered 13, after V lost 4 bases and J lost 1 base. The CDR3 contains 19 residues. This CDR3 reads CASSPNPGQALSYNSPLHF. CDR3 nucleotides: TGTGCCAGCAGCCCGAACCCGGGACAGGCCCTTTCCTATAATTCACCCCTCCACTTT.

This clonotype was detected a few times. The rearrangement links TRBV29-1 to TRBJ2-3; D not certain. Looked up from germline, CDR1 is SQVTM and CDR2 is ANQGSEA. The V end lost 6 bases, the J end lost 3 bases, and 13 bases lay between the germline ends. CDR3 size: 13 residues. As DNA, the CDR3 is TGCAGCGTAGCCGGGTCCACAACAGATACGCAGTATTTT. This translates into CSVAGSTTDTQYF.

This chain connects TRBV7-9 to TRBJ1-1; D is uncertain. The CDR3 sequence is 14 residues long. In germline, CDR1 is SEHNR, CDR2 FQNEAQ (reference sequence). Trimming cost V 1 base and J 1 base, with 7 bases left between them. The CDR3 DNA follows: TGTGCCAGCAGCTTAGAGTCAGCGAACACTGAAGCTTTCTTT. This gives the protein CASSLESANTEAFF.

This chain joins TRBV5-1 and TRBJ2-5; maybe TRBD2 (6 bases). The CDR3 runs to 14 residues. Germline-derived CDR1 and CDR2 are SGHRS and YFSETQ. The germline V and J ends were trimmed by 4 bases and 5 bases, with 15 bases remaining between them. The chain's CDR3 is CASSLATSMETQYF. The CDR3 DNA follows: TGCGCCAGCAGCCTCGCCACTAGCATGGAGACCCAGTACTTC. Using reference TRBV5-1 and TRBJ2-5 for the parts outside the CDR3, the full variable domain is KAGVTQTPRYLIKTRGQQVTLSCSPISGHRSVSWYQQTPGQGLQFLFEYFSETQRNKGNFPGRFSGRQFSNSRSEMNVSTLELGDSALYLCASSLATSMETQYFGPGTRLLVL.

This clonotype was observed a handful of times. This sequence joins TRBV6-2 or TRBV6-3 and TRBJ1-5, with D perhaps matching TRBD1 (6 bases). The CDR3 is 14 amino acids. Germline assignment: CDR1 MNHEY and CDR2 SVGEGT. V was trimmed by 5 bases and J by 4 bases, leaving 12 bases between them. The CDR3 DNA sequence: TGTGCCAGCAGTACGACAGGTCTTAATCAGCCCCAGCATTTT. Encoded protein: CASSTTGLNQPQHF.

This clonotype appeared a few times. CDR3 sequence: CAISAGQQNEKLFF. Here the CDR3 DNA reads TGTGCCATCAGTGCGGGACAGCAAAATGAAAAACTGTTTTTT. The chain recombines TRBV10-3 with TRBJ1-4; 7 bases are shared with TRBD1. V shed 4 bases, J shed 5 bases, and the junction held 4 bases outside the gene matches. The CDR3 totals 14 residues. Germline CDR1 and CDR2: ENHRY and SYGVKD.

This clonotype was seen at least ten times. The V call is TRBV6-2 or TRBV6-3, the J call TRBJ2-1, with TRBD1 matching over 9 bases. This CDR3 has 16 residues. Germline V lookup: CDR1 MNHEY, CDR2 SVGEGT. The trim removed 7 bases at V and 4 bases at J, leaving 11 bases unmatched. The CDR3 reads CASTPWGQGRYNEQFF. In DNA, the CDR3 is TGTGCCAGCACTCCCTGGGGACAGGGAAGGTACAATGAGCAGTTCTTC.

The chain carries TRBV10-3 and TRBJ2-2; 11 bases line up with TRBD2. The CDR3 spans 16 residues. J gave up 7 bases and V 6 bases, and 10 bases lay outside the gene matches. In germline, CDR1 is ENHRY, CDR2 SYGVKD. The CDR3 is CAIRGAGTSGLGELFF. The CDR3 DNA is TGTGCCATCAGAGGCGCGGGGACTAGCGGTCTCGGGGAGCTGTTTTTT.

The rearrangement uses TRBV6-2 or TRBV6-3 and TRBJ2-7; D not resolved. Trimming removed 5 bases from V and 7 bases from J, with 18 bases in between. The CDR3 is 14 amino acids. CDR1 is MNHEY and CDR2 is SVGEGT in the germline V gene. The CDR3 region is CASSPHYPDSEQYV. In DNA form, the CDR3 reads TGTGCCAGCAGTCCCCATTACCCCGACTCGGAGCAGTACGTC.

This clonotype appeared a few times. The V and J genes are TRBV19 and TRBJ1-5, with D uncertain. V was clipped by 3 bases and J by 1 base, with 4 bases between them. CDR1 and CDR2 (germline): LNHDA, SQIVND (reference sequence). The CDR3 spans 13 residues. The CDR3 nucleotides read TGTGCCAGTAGTATGGGGAGCAATCAGCCCCAGCATTTT. Its translation is CASSMGSNQPQHF.

This clonotype appeared a few times. This chain links TRBV7-9 with TRBJ2-1; weak D call: TRBD1 (5 bases). The CDR3 runs 14 residues. Germline CDR1 and CDR2: SEHNR and FQNEAQ (reference sequence). The V end was cut by 4 bases, the J end by 6 bases, with 13 bases between. The CDR3 nucleotides read TGTGCCAGCAGCTCTGATATTGGGGCCAATGAGCAGTTCTTC. Amino acids: CASSSDIGANEQFF.

This clonotype was recorded many times. The chain is built from TRBV6-2 or TRBV6-3 and TRBJ1-5; D is unresolved. Per the germline V gene, CDR1 is MNHEY and CDR2 is SVGEGT. The CDR3 has 14 residues. V lost 7 bases, J lost 3 bases, and 13 bases lay in between. In DNA, the CDR3 is TGTGCCAGCACCCCACCGGGGTTCAATCAGCCCCAGCATTTT. Amino acid sequence: CASTPPGFNQPQHF.